These 29 T cell receptor beta chains originate from one sample sequenced in a study of cytomegalovirus exposure and HLA in healthy donors. This PCR relied on a set of 60 Vbeta primers and 13 Jbeta primers. Assay used: immunoSEQ multiplex PCR; TCRdb lists only in-frame clones, some missing. The repertoire holds 130,000 to 150,000 clones, with about four fifths as singletons. Sequenced: PBMCs. Source of these receptors: a man aged 35 to 55 in good health and CMV-seropositive.

This clone was counted a single time. The chain is built from TRBV2 and TRBJ1-5; D gene unclear. The CDR3 covers 14 residues. Germline V CDR1 and CDR2: SNHLY, FYNNEI. The V and J ends lost 4 bases and 7 bases respectively, with 14 bases between them. CDR3 nucleotide sequence: TGTGCCAGCAGTGCTGGAGGGATTCGGCAGCCCCAGCATTTT. As protein: CASSAGGIRQPQHF.

This clone was counted once. This rearrangement joins TRBV7-8 to TRBJ2-3; TRBD2 matches 10 bases. CDR1 is SGHVS, CDR2 FQNEAQ, per germline. V lost 7 bases, J lost 3 bases, and 1 base stayed unmatched. The CDR3 length is 13 residues. The CDR3 is CASILAGTDTQYF. Written as DNA, the CDR3 is TGTGCCAGCATACTAGCGGGAACAGATACGCAGTATTTT.

V gene TRBV19 combines with J gene TRBJ1-2, with TRBD1 identical over 8 bases. The CDR3 covers 13 residues. Germline V gene lookup returns CDR1 LNHDA and CDR2 SQIVND (reference sequence). J gave up 4 bases and V 6 bases, and 4 bases lay outside the gene matches. For the CDR3, the DNA is TGTGCCAGTAGGTGGACAGGGTCCTATGGCTACACCTTC. Protein sequence: CASRWTGSYGYTF.

The V call is TRBV9, the J call TRBJ2-1; 8 bases line up with TRBD2. This CDR3 contains 17 residues. The trim removed 3 bases at V and 4 bases at J, leaving 12 bases unmatched. Germline lookup yields CDR1 SGDLS and CDR2 YYNGEE. In DNA form, the CDR3 reads TGTGCCAGCAGCGCCCGGGGGGGGACCTTCAAATACAATGAGCAGTTCTTC. It codes for CASSARGGTFKYNEQFF.

J is TRBJ2-3 and V is TRBV5-4, with D possibly matching TRBD1 (6 bases). The germline V gene has CDR1 SGHNT and CDR2 YYREEE (reference sequence). The ends were cut back, 2 bases at V and 1 base at J, with 26 bases in the middle. The CDR3 length is 20 residues. The CDR3 loop reads CASSFSRPGHIMLGTDTQYF. The DNA for the CDR3 is TGTGCCAGCAGCTTTTCCCGACCGGGACATATAATGCTTGGCACAGATACGCAGTATTTT.

This clone was recorded only once. The chain carries TRBV10-3 and TRBJ1-5; tentative D call: TRBD1 (6 bases). This CDR3 spans 13 amino acids. V was clipped by 7 bases and J by 7 bases, with 14 bases between them. CDR1 and CDR2 from the germline V gene are ENHRY and SYGVKD. The CDR3 reads CAIKVGAGQPQHF. CDR3 bases: TGTGCCATCAAGGTGGGGGCCGGGCAGCCCCAGCATTTT.

The CDR3 loop is CASSPTGGTQYF. CDR3 bases: TGTGCCAGCAGCCCGACAGGGGGGACCCAGTACTTC. This chain links TRBV11-3 with TRBJ2-5; 9 bases match TRBD1. Trimming removed 5 bases from V and 7 bases from J; junction bases left unmatched: 2. Germline CDR1 reads SGHNT; CDR2 reads YENEEA. The CDR3 is made up of 12 amino acids.

This clone was found once. The CDR3 protein is CASSQQGNEQFF. The CDR3 DNA is TGTGCCAGCAGCCAACAGGGGAATGAGCAGTTCTTC. This chain connects TRBV7-9 to TRBJ2-1, with 7 bases fitting TRBD1. The CDR3 runs to 12 residues. The germline gives CDR1 SEHNR, CDR2 FQNEAQ (reference sequence). V gave up 5 bases and J gave up 7 bases; unmatched junction bases: 2.

The chain links TRBV6-6 to TRBJ1-4; 7 bases line up with TRBD1. Germline CDR1 and CDR2: MNHNY and SVGAGI (reference sequence). The trim removed 6 bases at V and 5 bases at J, leaving 9 bases unmatched. The CDR3 totals 15 residues. The CDR3 spells CASSLTGTVNEKLFF. The DNA of the CDR3 is TGTGCCAGCAGCCTAACCGGGACAGTAAATGAAAAACTGTTTTTT.

In this sample, this clone turned up once. The rearrangement uses TRBV18 and TRBJ1-2, with unresolved D. In germline, CDR1 is KGHSH, CDR2 LQKENI. V was shortened by 6 bases and J by 3 bases, with 17 bases between the two germline ends. The CDR3 runs 15 residues. The CDR3 DNA reads as TGTGCCAGCTCCCCCGTAGGGTCCGGGGACTATGGCTACACCTTC. Protein product: CASSPVGSGDYGYTF.

This clone was observed a handful of times. The CDR3 here is CASSSERATGELFF. For the CDR3, the DNA is TGTGCCAGCAGTTCTGAACGAGCCACCGGGGAGCTGTTTTTT. The chain carries TRBV27 and TRBJ2-2, with D unresolved. The CDR3 length is 14 residues. V was shortened by 4 bases and J by 4 bases, with 10 bases between the two germline ends. Germline loops: CDR1 MNHEY, CDR2 SMNVEV (reference sequence).

This sequence joins TRBV27 and TRBJ2-1, with 10 bases aligning to TRBD1. CDR1 MNHEY and CDR2 SMNVEV come from the germline V gene (reference sequence). CDR3 size: 16 residues. After removal of 5 bases from V and 4 bases from J, the junction contained 8 bases not matched to a gene. The CDR3 DNA sequence: TGTGCCAGCAGTAAAGCCTCGGGACAGGGGTACAATGAGCAGTTCTTC. Protein sequence: CASSKASGQGYNEQFF.

The CDR3 coding sequence is TGTGCCAGCAGCCACGGGACTAGGGGGTTCAATGAGCAGTTCTTC. Translating gives CASSHGTRGFNEQFF. The chain combines TRBV7-3 with TRBJ2-1; TRBD2 aligns across 8 bases. With V trimmed by 5 bases and J by 6 bases, 9 bases remained unmatched. The CDR3 is 15 amino acids. The germline gives CDR1 SGHTA, CDR2 FQGTGA.

This clone was counted at least ten times. The chain combines TRBV7-9 with TRBJ1-1, with TRBD1 identical over 9 bases. The J segment lost 4 bases and the V segment lost 5 bases, leaving 2 bases of the junction unmatched. The CDR3 is made up of 13 amino acids. Per the germline V gene, CDR1 is SEHNR and CDR2 is FQNEAQ (reference sequence). The DNA for the CDR3 is TGTGCCAGCAGCGGGACAGGGACCACTGAAGCTTTCTTT. Residues: CASSGTGTTEAFF.

This clone was detected only a few times. The chain employs TRBV10-3 and TRBJ2-5, with D unclear. Germline V gene data show CDR1 as ENHRY and CDR2 as SYGVKD. The CDR3 spans 14 residues. Trimming shortened V by 1 base and J by 2 bases, and 8 bases separated the two germline ends. The CDR3 sequence is CAISEWASQETQYF. CDR3 nucleotide sequence: TGTGCCATCAGTGAGTGGGCCAGTCAAGAGACCCAGTACTTC.

The rearrangement joins TRBV6-1 to TRBJ2-5, with D maybe TRBD2 (6 bases). The CDR3 consists of 13 residues. Germline lookup yields CDR1 MNHNS and CDR2 SASEGT. Trimming pared 7 bases from V and 5 bases from J, leaving 14 bases between. CDR3 amino acids: CASIKARGETQYF. CDR3 in DNA: TGTGCCAGCATCAAGGCTCGGGGGGAGACCCAGTACTTC.

CDR3 residues: CASSTGLLNTGELFF. The CDR3 nucleotides are TGTGCCAGCAGTACGGGGTTACTGAACACCGGGGAGCTGTTTTTT. V gene TRBV6-5 combines with J gene TRBJ2-2, with TRBD2 as a possible D gene (5 bases). V was clipped by 5 bases and J by 1 base, with 11 bases between them. The length of the CDR3 is 15 residues. Germline CDR1 and CDR2: MNHEY and SVGAGI.

The chain combines TRBV9 with TRBJ2-7; perhaps TRBD2 as D (5 bases). From germline, CDR1 is SGDLS and CDR2 YYNGEE. The V end lost 2 bases, the J end lost 0 bases, and 15 bases lay between the germline ends. The CDR3 extends over 16 amino acids. This chain's CDR3 is CASSVTPSGSSYEQYF. The CDR3 nucleotides read TGTGCCAGCAGCGTCACCCCGAGCGGCAGCTCCTACGAGCAGTACTTC.

The rearrangement links TRBV27 to TRBJ1-6; 8 positions match TRBD1. The ends lost 1 base at V and 8 bases at J; junction bases unmatched: 1. This CDR3 has 14 residues. CDR1 MNHEY and CDR2 SMNVEV come from the germline V gene (reference sequence). The CDR3 nucleotides are TGTGCCAGCAGTTTATACAGGGGGGATTCACCCCTCCACTTT. Amino acids: CASSLYRGDSPLHF.

This clone was detected once. The chain combines TRBV20-1 with TRBJ1-2, with TRBD1 matching over 11 bases. Germline assignment: CDR1 DFQATT and CDR2 SNEGSKA (reference sequence). The V and J ends lost 2 bases and 14 bases, in that order; junction bases with no gene match: 4. The CDR3 spans 11 residues. The chain's CDR3 is CSARSGTGGTF. CDR3 nucleotides: TGCAGTGCTAGATCGGGGACAGGGGGAACCTTC.

The chain links TRBV6-1 to TRBJ2-7, with no clear D. Germline CDR1 and CDR2: MNHNS and SASEGT. The V gene lost 6 bases and the J gene lost 3 bases, with 15 bases spanning the gap. The CDR3 has 14 amino acids. CDR3 nucleotides: TGTGCCAGCAGGAAAACCTACTCGATCTACGAGCAGTACTTC. Translating it yields CASRKTYSIYEQYF.

The genes are TRBV6-1 and TRBJ1-1; 8 nucleotides match TRBD1. Germline assignment: CDR1 MNHNS and CDR2 SASEGT. The CDR3 has 15 residues. V lost 6 bases to trimming and J lost 4 bases; unmatched junction nucleotides: 10. CDR3 sequence (DNA): TGTGCCAGCAGCCCTAGACAGGGGTTGGGCACTGAAGCTTTCTTT. This translates into CASSPRQGLGTEAFF.

This clone was seen only once. A read error may account for a junction end that differs from germline. The chain links TRBV7-9 to TRBJ2-3; 12 bases map to TRBD2. CDR1 SEHNR and CDR2 FQNEAQ come from the germline V gene (reference sequence). The CDR3 is made up of 13 amino acids. The CDR3 reads CASSRLAGDAQYF. In DNA form, the CDR3 reads TGTGCCAGCAGCCGACTAGCGGGAGATGCGCAGTATTTT.

This chain uses TRBV18 with TRBJ1-5, with TRBD1 matching 8 bases. This CDR3 has 19 residues. After removal of 5 bases from V and 0 bases from J, the junction contained 15 bases not matched to a gene. CDR1 and CDR2 from the germline V gene are KGHSH and LQKENI. DNA for the CDR3: TGTGCCAGCTCAGGGACCGCAGGGGGCTCTATCTATAGCAATCAGCCCCAGCATTTT. Translating gives CASSGTAGGSIYSNQPQHF.

CDR3 region: CSALGTARSETQYF. CDR3 sequence (DNA): TGCAGCGCCCTCGGGACAGCGAGATCGGAGACCCAGTACTTC. The chain is built from TRBV29-1 and TRBJ2-5, with 7 bases fitting TRBD1. CDR1 is SQVTM, CDR2 ANQGSEA, per germline. The CDR3 sequence is 14 residues long. V lost 7 bases, J lost 5 bases, and 13 bases stayed unmatched.

CDR3 in DNA: TGTGCCAGCAGCGTAGATGCCAGATCGGGGTCGTCTAGTGGCTACACCTTC. Amino acids: CASSVDARSGSSSGYTF. The chain uses TRBV9 and TRBJ1-2; no clear D. With 0 bases removed from V and 7 bases from J, the gap between germline ends came to 22 bases. The CDR3 is 17 residues long. Germline V CDR1 and CDR2: SGDLS, YYNGEE.

This clone has a single count. The V and J genes are TRBV6-4 and TRBJ1-2, with D maybe TRBD1 (5 bases). Germline CDR1 MRHNA, CDR2 SNTAGT. The CDR3 covers 15 residues. V was clipped by 0 bases and J by 5 bases, with 13 bases between them. CDR3 sequence: CASSDSSQGEYGYTF. CDR3 coding DNA: TGTGCCAGCAGTGACTCGAGTCAAGGGGAATATGGCTACACCTTC.

The genes are TRBV6-5 and TRBJ1-5; D ambiguous. The CDR3 runs 14 residues. V dropped 6 bases and J dropped 6 bases, with 15 bases sitting between them. CDR1 and CDR2 from the germline V gene are MNHEY and SVGAGI. The CDR3 coding sequence is TGTGCCAGCAGCCCCCGGAGGGAGAGTCAGCCCCAGCATTTT. As protein: CASSPRRESQPQHF.

The rearrangement joins TRBV18 to TRBJ1-1; D remains ambiguous. The CDR3 loop spans 11 amino acids. Trimming stripped 8 bases from V and 3 bases from J, with 7 bases between. Germline assignment: CDR1 KGHSH and CDR2 LQKENI. The CDR3 loop reads CASAQYTEAFF. Here the CDR3 DNA reads TGTGCCAGCGCCCAGTACACTGAAGCTTTCTTT.